This entry concerns a single TCR beta chain. Participants were aged about 18 to 89 years from roughly 26 US areas. In germline, CDR1 is LNHDA, CDR2 SQIVND (reference sequence). The trim removed 4 bases at V and 2 bases at J, leaving 7 bases unmatched. The CDR3 totals 16 residues. Sequencing used immunoSEQ multiplex PCR; TCRdb keeps in-frame clones, though not all of them. This repertoire shows 300,000 to 400,000 clones, under 95% found once; its top ten account for around 2.6%. The sample originates from a study of blood T cell repertoires in COVID-19. Sample: PBMCs or T cells enriched from blood (not recorded which). The sequence was obtained from a man between 60 and 75 years old who had recovered from COVID-19. This sequence joins TRBV19 and TRBJ2-1; 8 bases are shared with TRBD1. CDR3 amino acids: CASSREGQGPYNEQFF. DNA for the CDR3: TGTGCCAGTAGTAGAGAAGGACAGGGACCCTACAATGAGCAGTTCTTC. Based on the CDR3 plus reference TRBV19 and TRBJ2-1, the full variable domain is DGGITQSPKYLFRKEGQNVTLSCEQNLNHDAMYWYRQDPGQGLRLIYYSQIVNDFQKGDIAEGYSVSREKKESFPLTVTSAQKNPTAFYLCASSREGQGPYNEQFFGPGTRLTVL.